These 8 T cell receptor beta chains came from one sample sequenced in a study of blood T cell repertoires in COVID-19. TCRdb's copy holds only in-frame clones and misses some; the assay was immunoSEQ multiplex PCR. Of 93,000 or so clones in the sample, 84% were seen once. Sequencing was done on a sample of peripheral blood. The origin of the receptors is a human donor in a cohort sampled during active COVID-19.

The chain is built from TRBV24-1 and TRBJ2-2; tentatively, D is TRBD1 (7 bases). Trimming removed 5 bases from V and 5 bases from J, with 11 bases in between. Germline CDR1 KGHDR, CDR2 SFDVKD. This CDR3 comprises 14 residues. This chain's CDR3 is CATSGGTVTGELFF. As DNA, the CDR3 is TGTGCCACCAGTGGCGGGACAGTAACCGGGGAGCTGTTTTTT.

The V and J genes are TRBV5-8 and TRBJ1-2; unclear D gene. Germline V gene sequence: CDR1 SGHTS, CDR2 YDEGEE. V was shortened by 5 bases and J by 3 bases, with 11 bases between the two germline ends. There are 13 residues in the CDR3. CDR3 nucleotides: TGTGCCAGCAGGGGCGGGTCACACTATGGCTACACCTTC. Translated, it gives CASRGGSHYGYTF.

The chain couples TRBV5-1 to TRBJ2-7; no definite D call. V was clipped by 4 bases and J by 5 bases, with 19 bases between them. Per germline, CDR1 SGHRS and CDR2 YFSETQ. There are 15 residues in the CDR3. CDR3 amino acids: CASSPIRRVRDEQYF. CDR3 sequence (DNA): TGCGCCAGCAGCCCTATCCGACGGGTTCGGGACGAGCAGTACTTC.

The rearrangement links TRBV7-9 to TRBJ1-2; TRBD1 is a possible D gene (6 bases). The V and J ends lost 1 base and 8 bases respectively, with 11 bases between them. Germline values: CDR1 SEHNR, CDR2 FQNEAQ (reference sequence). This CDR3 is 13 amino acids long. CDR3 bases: TGTGCCAGCAGCTTAGAGGGGGACGCGGGCTACACCTTC. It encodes CASSLEGDAGYTF.

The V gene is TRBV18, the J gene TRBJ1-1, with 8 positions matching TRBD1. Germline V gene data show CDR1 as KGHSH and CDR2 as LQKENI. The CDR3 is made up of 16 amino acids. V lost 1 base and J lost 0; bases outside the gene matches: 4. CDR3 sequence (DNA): TGTGCCAGCTCACCACTAGGGACAGGTTTGAACACTGAAGCTTTCTTT. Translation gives CASSPLGTGLNTEAFF.

CDR3 bases: TGTGCCAGCTCACTCGGGACAGGGAACACTGAAGCTTTCTTT. This encodes CASSLGTGNTEAFF. The V and J genes are TRBV18 and TRBJ1-1; 8 bases match TRBD1. V lost 4 bases to trimming and J lost 1 base; unmatched junction nucleotides: 2. There are 14 residues in the CDR3. The germline V gene encodes CDR1 KGHSH and CDR2 LQKENI. The full variable domain, in which reference TRBV18 and TRBJ1-1 provide the parts outside the CDR3, is NAGVMQNPRHLVRRRGQEARLRCSPMKGHSHVYWYRQLPEEGLKFMVYLQKENIIDESGMPKERFSAEFPKEGPSILRIQQVVRGDSAAYFCASSLGTGNTEAFFGQGTRLTVV.

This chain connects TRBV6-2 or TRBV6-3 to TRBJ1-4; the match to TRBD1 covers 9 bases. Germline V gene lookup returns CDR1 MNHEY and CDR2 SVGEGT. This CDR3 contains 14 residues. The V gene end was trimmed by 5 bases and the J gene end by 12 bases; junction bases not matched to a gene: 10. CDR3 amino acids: CASSADRGGGELFF. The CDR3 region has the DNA TGTGCCAGCAGTGCGGACAGGGGCGGTGGGGAACTGTTTTTT.

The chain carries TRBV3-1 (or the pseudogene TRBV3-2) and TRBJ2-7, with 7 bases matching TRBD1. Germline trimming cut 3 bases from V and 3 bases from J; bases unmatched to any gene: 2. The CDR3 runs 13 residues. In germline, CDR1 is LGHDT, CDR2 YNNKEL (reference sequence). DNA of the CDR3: TGTGCCAGCAGCCACAACAGGGGCTACGAGCAGTACTTC. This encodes CASSHNRGYEQYF.